A single T cell receptor beta chain is shown here with its context. Which antigen it targets is not known. No base quality values were provided; no much bigger clone lies one nucleotide off. The CDR3 goes from the cysteine to the phenylalanine over 14 residues. The entry retains the CDR3 DNA only, 42 bases that are in frame from base 1. CDR1 and CDR2, looked up from the germline V gene, are SNHLY and FYNNEI. V and J are truncated by 1 base and 5 bases respectively, leaving an intervening sequence of 12 bases. This entry belongs to a study of T cell changes during pregnancy in multiple sclerosis (dated by TCRdb to the late 2010s). With regard to the full study: The study looked at changes in the T cell repertoire across pregnancy in women with multiple sclerosis.

The library came from the immunoSEQ multiplex PCR assay. This is the immuneACCESS table as TCRdb keeps it, with only in-frame sequences that have V and J called. A part of the clones is gone; compared with another copy, unresolved V genes explain less than half, and the rest is unexplained. This sample lists about 79,000 clones; around 93% were detected once. The biggest ten clones account for around 0.7% of the sample. The sequence was obtained from a female donor in good health, enrolled as a control in a pregnancy study. Sequencing was performed on peripheral blood, taken in the second trimester of pregnancy. The rearranged segments are TRBV2 and TRBJ2-7; a tentative D match to TRBD1 spans 5 bases. The DNA reads TGTGCCAGCAGTGAAGTCAGGGTTGGCAACGAGCAGTACTTC. Its protein reads: CASSEVRVGNEQYF.